This TCR beta chain was documented in a study of blood T cell repertoires in COVID-19. The overall study: The cDNA or gDNA used as material had been derived from T cells, B-cell-depleted T cells, or PBMCs.

V was shortened by 1 base and J by 1 base, with 5 bases between the two germline ends. Germline CDR1 is SGHRS and CDR2 is YFSETQ. The CDR3 consists of 13 residues. In the source study's methods: Researchers report that nucleated cell counts were estimated from reference gene primer amplification. Assay: immunoSEQ multiplex PCR; the TCRdb copy retains only in-frame clones and omits some. That table is the source of V, J and clone size, and D and trimming were worked out from the DNA. The data show 90,000 or so clones, 90% seen once. Sequenced: peripheral blood. The chain joins TRBV5-1 to TRBJ1-1; D not resolved. The receptor was derived from an elderly woman with active or convalescent COVID-19. The CDR3 is CASSLTANTEAFF. For the CDR3, the DNA is TGCGCCAGCAGCTTGACTGCGAACACTGAAGCTTTCTTT.